This T cell receptor (beta chain) was found in a study of cytomegalovirus exposure and HLA in healthy donors. Findings of the study overall: Presence/absence analysis assumed near-uniform sequencing depth across donors.

The study ran its PCR with 60 Vbeta and 13 Jbeta primers. Source study methods: An analysis that came later counted some 85 million unique TCR beta chains, approximately 10 million shared. Sequencing was performed with immunoSEQ multiplex PCR; in TCRdb, only in-frame clones are kept and a portion is missing. V, J and clone size are those of that table, while D and trimming were read from the DNA. The sample contains around 180,000 clones, 85% of which appear only once. Points on this clone: What it recognizes is unknown.

CDR1 is MDHEN, CDR2 SYDVKM, per germline. J was trimmed by 0 bases and V by 6 bases; bases with no gene match: 9. The CDR3 sequence is 17 residues long. This clonotype was obtained from a boy younger than 10 in good health and CMV-seronegative. Material: PBMCs. The chain employs TRBV28 and TRBJ1-2; 11 bases fit TRBD1. The CDR3 region is CASRESGTGGTNYGYTF. CDR3 sequence (DNA): TGTGCCAGCAGAGAGTCCGGGACAGGGGGTACTAACTATGGCTACACCTTC.